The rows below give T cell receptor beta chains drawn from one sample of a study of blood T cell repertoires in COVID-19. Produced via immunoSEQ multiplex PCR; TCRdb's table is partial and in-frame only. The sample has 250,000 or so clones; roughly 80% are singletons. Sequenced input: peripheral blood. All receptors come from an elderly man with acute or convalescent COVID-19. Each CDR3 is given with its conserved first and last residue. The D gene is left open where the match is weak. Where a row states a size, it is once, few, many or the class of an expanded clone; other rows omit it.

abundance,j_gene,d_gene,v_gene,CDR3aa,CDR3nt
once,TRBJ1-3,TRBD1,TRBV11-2,CASSHSRGPGNTIYF,TGTGCCAGCAGTCATAGTAGGGGGCCTGGAAACACCATATATTTT
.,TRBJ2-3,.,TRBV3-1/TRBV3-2,CASSFSRLLNTDTQYF,TGTGCCAGCAGCTTCTCCCGACTGCTGAACACAGATACGCAGTATTTT
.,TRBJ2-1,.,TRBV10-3,CAISDGAGNEQFF,TGTGCCATCAGTGATGGGGCAGGTAATGAGCAGTTCTTC
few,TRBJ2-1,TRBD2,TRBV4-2,CASSPLGLARYNEQFF,TGTGCCAGCAGCCCTCTAGGACTAGCGAGATACAATGAGCAGTTCTTC
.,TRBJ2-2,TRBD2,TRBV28,CASSPGRAGAGELFF,TGTGCCAGCAGTCCCGGTAGAGCGGGGGCCGGGGAGCTGTTTTTT
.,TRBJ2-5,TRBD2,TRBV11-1,CASSLRPSGSQETQYF,TGTGCCAGCAGCTTAAGGCCTAGCGGGAGTCAGGAGACCCAGTACTTC
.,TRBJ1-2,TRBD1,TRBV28,CASNFLGTGGAYGYTF,TGTGCCAGCAATTTCCTCGGGACAGGGGGCGCGTATGGCTACACCTTC
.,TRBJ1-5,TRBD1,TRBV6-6,CASSRDRVGSQPQHF,TGTGCCAGCAGCCGGGACAGGGTGGGAAGTCAGCCCCAGCATTTT
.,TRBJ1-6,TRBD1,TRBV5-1,CASSSGTGTNSPLHF,TGCGCCAGCAGTTCCGGGACAGGGACAAATTCACCCCTCCACTTT
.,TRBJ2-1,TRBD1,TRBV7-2,CATSDRGSGNEQFF,TGTGCCACCTCAGACAGGGGCTCTGGCAATGAGCAGTTCTTC
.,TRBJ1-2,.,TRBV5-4,CASSPVQVNYGYTF,TGTGCCAGCAGCCCAGTACAGGTGAACTATGGCTACACCTTC
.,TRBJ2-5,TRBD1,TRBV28,CASSSQGAGLETQYF,TGTGCCAGCAGCTCCCAGGGGGCAGGGCTGGAGACCCAGTACTTC
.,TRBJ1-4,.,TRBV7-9,CASSYTGSTNEKLFF,TGTGCCAGCAGCTACACAGGCTCAACTAATGAAAAACTGTTTTTT
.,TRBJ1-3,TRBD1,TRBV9,CASSIQGQASSGNTIYF,TGTGCCAGCAGCATCCAGGGACAGGCGAGCTCTGGAAACACCATATATTTT
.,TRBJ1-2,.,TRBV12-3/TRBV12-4,CASSLARYGYTF,TGTGCCAGCAGTTTAGCTCGTTATGGCTACACCTTC
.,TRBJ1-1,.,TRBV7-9,CASSPGREEAFF,TGTGCCAGCAGCCCTGGACGGGAAGAAGCTTTCTTT
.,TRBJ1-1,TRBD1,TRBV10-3,CAISATRDRVNTEAFF,TGTGCCATCAGTGCGACCCGGGACAGGGTGAACACTGAAGCTTTCTTT
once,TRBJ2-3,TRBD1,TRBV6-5,CASRQGGYTDTQYF,TGTGCCAGCAGACAGGGGGGATACACAGATACGCAGTATTTT
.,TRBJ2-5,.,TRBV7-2,CASSPTGTARAQYF,TGTGCCAGCAGCCCAACCGGGACTGCGAGGGCCCAGTACTTC
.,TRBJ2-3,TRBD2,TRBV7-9,CASSWLAGPTDTQYF,TGTGCCAGCAGCTGGCTAGCGGGACCCACAGATACGCAGTATTTT
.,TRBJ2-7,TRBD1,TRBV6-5,CATSGTGLFEQYF,TGTGCCACTTCCGGGACAGGGTTATTCGAGCAGTACTTC
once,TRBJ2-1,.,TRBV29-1,CSVGSGFPYNEQFF,TGCAGCGTAGGTTCAGGGTTCCCCTACAATGAGCAGTTCTTC
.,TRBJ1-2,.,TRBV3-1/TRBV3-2,CASSQVKTGGYTF,TGTGCCAGCAGCCAAGTAAAAACCGGGGGCTACACCTTC
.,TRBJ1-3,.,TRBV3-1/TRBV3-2,CASSQDVSSGNTIYF,TGTGCCAGCAGCCAAGACGTGAGCTCTGGAAACACCATATATTTT
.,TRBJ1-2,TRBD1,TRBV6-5,CASSPRDRLNYGYTF,TGTGCCAGCAGTCCCCGGGACAGACTTAACTATGGCTACACCTTC
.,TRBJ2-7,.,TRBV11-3,CASSAGPKGEQYF,TGTGCCAGCAGCGCGGGACCAAAAGGCGAGCAGTACTTC
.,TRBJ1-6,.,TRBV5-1,CASSLVGGTLNSPLHF,TGCGCCAGCAGCTTGGTCGGGGGGACATTAAATTCACCCCTCCACTTT
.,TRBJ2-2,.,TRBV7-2,CASSLVPGNTGELFF,TGTGCCAGCAGCTTAGTCCCGGGAAACACCGGGGAGCTGTTTTTT
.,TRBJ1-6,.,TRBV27,CASSFGGSYNSPLHF,TGTGCCAGCAGTTTCGGTGGCTCCTATAATTCACCCCTCCACTTT